Here is one TCR beta chain with its context. The CDR3 spans 18 residues. Germline V gives CDR1 LGHDT, CDR2 YNNKEL (reference sequence). V was pared by 6 bases and J by 5 bases, with 26 bases between. The record originates from a study of blood T cell repertoires in COVID-19. Whole-study context: COVID-19 samples from acute and convalescent phases originated in the United States, Italy and Spain. T cells, B-cell-depleted T cells, or PBMCs provided the cDNA or gDNA that served as material.

Methods used by the authors: Reference gene primer amplification yielded estimated nucleated cell counts. Some clones are missing from TCRdb's copy, which holds only in-frame ones; the method was immunoSEQ multiplex PCR. The V and J calls and clone size were taken over from that table, and D and trimming were inferred from the DNA. Of about 210,000 clones listed, approximately 82% are singletons. The source of this sequence is a man aged 50 or older with active or convalescent COVID-19. Sequencing used peripheral blood. The V and J genes are TRBV3-1 (or the pseudogene TRBV3-2) and TRBJ2-1; a weak D match, TRBD2 (5 bases). In DNA, the CDR3 is TGTGCCAGCAGGCTCGGGATCACTTGCGGCAAGAACGACAATGAGCAGTTCTTC. Translated: CASRLGITCGKNDNEQFF.